Each of the 32 T cell receptor beta chains below was sequenced from the same sample in a study of OX40 agonist ivuxolimab in advanced cancers. Sequencing was performed with immunoSEQ multiplex PCR; in TCRdb, only in-frame clones are kept and a portion is missing. In the table there are 40,000 to 60,000 clones, roughly 93% of which are singletons. The input for sequencing was CD4+ or CD8+ T cells sorted from blood, taken in a trial of the OX40 agonist ivuxolimab. These receptors originate from an adult with an advanced solid tumor such as melanoma, head and neck, liver or kidney cancer.

The V gene is TRBV7-2, the J gene TRBJ2-7; D is uncertain. The CDR3 runs to 16 residues. Looked up from germline, CDR1 is SGHTA and CDR2 is FQGNSA. Trimming shortened V by 1 base and J by 2 bases, and 15 bases separated the two germline ends. This CDR3 is CASSLEFSSSPYEQYF. In nucleotides, the CDR3 is TGTGCCAGCAGCTTAGAATTTTCTAGTAGCCCCTACGAGCAGTACTTC.

The CDR3 coding sequence is TGTGCCAGCAGCCCCGAGGGAGCGGGAGGGCCGGTTTGGTACTTC. The encoded protein is CASSPEGAGGPVWYF. The V and J genes are TRBV28 and TRBJ2-5; 10 bases map to TRBD2. CDR1 is MDHEN and CDR2 is SYDVKM in the germline V gene. J was trimmed by 13 bases and V by 6 bases; bases with no gene match: 17. This CDR3 region has 15 residues.

CDR3 in DNA: TGCGCCAGCAGTGAATGGGACAGGGGGTACTACGAGCAGTACTTC. Amino acid sequence: CASSEWDRGYYEQYF. The V and J genes are TRBV10-2 and TRBJ2-7; 11 bases agree with TRBD1. Germline assignment: CDR1 WSHSY and CDR2 SAAADI. The ends lost 3 bases at V and 3 bases at J; junction bases unmatched: 4. The CDR3 runs 15 residues.

The J gene is TRBJ2-2, the V gene TRBV27; D unclear. V was shortened by 6 bases and J by 5 bases, with 7 bases between the two germline ends. The CDR3 consists of 12 residues. Germline V lookup: CDR1 MNHEY, CDR2 SMNVEV (reference sequence). The CDR3 bases are TGTGCCAGCAGATTGGAAACCGGGGAGCTGTTTTTT. Its translation is CASRLETGELFF.

The chain couples TRBV4-3 to TRBJ2-1, with D possibly TRBD2 on 5 matching bases. V was trimmed by 1 base and J by 4 bases, leaving 11 bases between them. Germline CDR1 is LGHNA and CDR2 is YSLEER. This CDR3 region has 15 residues. The CDR3 reads CASSQVAGRYNEQFF. CDR3 nucleotide sequence: TGCGCCAGCAGCCAAGTGGCGGGCCGGTACAATGAGCAGTTCTTC.

This clone has a single count. This chain links TRBV9 with TRBJ2-7; TRBD2 matches 7 bases. Germline loops: CDR1 SGDLS, CDR2 YYNGEE. This CDR3 contains 15 residues. The V segment lost 0 bases and the J segment 0 bases; nucleotides outside the gene matches: 3. The chain's CDR3 is CASSVAGGLSYEQYF. CDR3 DNA sequence: TGTGCCAGCAGCGTAGCGGGAGGTCTCTCCTACGAGCAGTACTTC.

J is TRBJ2-1 and V is TRBV6-5, with TRBD2 matching over 8 bases. Germline values: CDR1 MNHEY, CDR2 SVGAGI. With V trimmed by 2 bases and J by 2 bases, 2 bases remained unmatched. This CDR3 contains 15 residues. CDR3 in DNA: TGTGCCAGCAGTTACCGGGAGGGAACCTACAATGAGCAGTTCTTC. Its translation is CASSYREGTYNEQFF.

The chain carries TRBV19 and TRBJ2-7, with TRBD2 matching 7 bases. Germline lookup yields CDR1 LNHDA and CDR2 SQIVND (reference sequence). The V segment lost 8 bases and the J segment 1 base; nucleotides outside the gene matches: 5. CDR3 length: 13 residues. CDR3 sequence reads: CASGPGLSYEQYF. Written as DNA, the CDR3 is TGTGCCAGTGGACCGGGACTATCCTACGAGCAGTACTTC.

This sequence joins TRBV5-1 and TRBJ2-7, with D possibly being TRBD1 or TRBD2 (5 bases each). The CDR3 consists of 13 residues. V shed 3 bases and J shed 2 bases, with 9 bases lying between them. Per germline, CDR1 SGHRS and CDR2 YFSETQ. CDR3 in DNA: TGCGCCAGCAGCTCGGGACCGACCTACGAGCAGTACTTC. Translating it yields CASSSGPTYEQYF.

The J gene is TRBJ1-4, the V gene TRBV19; D is unclear. With 4 bases removed from V and 8 bases from J, the gap between germline ends came to 14 bases. There are 14 residues in the CDR3. The germline V gene encodes CDR1 LNHDA and CDR2 SQIVND (reference sequence). In nucleotides, the CDR3 is TGTGCCAGTAGTAGTTGGCAGTGGACGGAAAAACTGTTTTTT. This codes for CASSSWQWTEKLFF.

V is TRBV4-3 and J is TRBJ2-1; perhaps D is TRBD1 or TRBD2 (6 bases each). V shed 3 bases and J shed 2 bases, with 20 bases lying between them. Per the germline V gene, CDR1 is LGHNA and CDR2 is YSLEER. This CDR3 has 18 amino acids. CDR3 sequence: CASSQATRTELAYNEQFF. CDR3 DNA sequence: TGCGCCAGCAGCCAGGCGACTAGGACAGAGCTTGCCTACAATGAGCAGTTCTTC.

This chain connects TRBV7-3 to TRBJ2-2; 9 bases are a match to TRBD2. V was clipped by 7 bases and J by 0 bases; unmatched bases: 9. Germline V lookup: CDR1 SGHTA, CDR2 FQGTGA. The CDR3 contains 17 residues. The CDR3 region is CASNLDSGRSNTGELFF. In DNA form, the CDR3 reads TGTGCCAGCAACTTGGATAGCGGGAGATCGAACACCGGGGAGCTGTTTTTT. Variable domain in full (rest from reference TRBV7-3 and TRBJ2-2): GAGVSQTPSNKVTEKGKYVELRCDPISGHTALYWYRQSLGQGPEFLIYFQGTGAADDSGLPNDRFFAVRPEGSVSTLKIQRTERGDSAVYLCASNLDSGRSNTGELFFGEGSRLTVL.

The rearrangement links TRBV5-1 to TRBJ2-7, with 7 bases fitting TRBD2. V lost 0 bases and J lost 3; bases outside the gene matches: 3. The CDR3 extends over 14 amino acids. Germline V gene lookup returns CDR1 SGHRS and CDR2 YFSETQ. In DNA form, the CDR3 reads TGCGCCAGCAGCTTGGTCAGGGAGGGCTACGAGCAGTACTTC. The encoded protein is CASSLVREGYEQYF. Supplemented by reference TRBV5-1 and TRBJ2-7, the full variable domain reads KAGVTQTPRYLIKTRGQQVTLSCSPISGHRSVSWYQQTPGQGLQFLFEYFSETQRNKGNFPGRFSGRQFSNSRSEMNVSTLELGDSALYLCASSLVREGYEQYFGPGTRLTVT.

This clone was counted once. CDR3 DNA: TGTGCCAGTAGTATATGGACAGGGGGCTTGAACACTGAAGCTTTCTTT. It encodes CASSIWTGGLNTEAFF. The rearrangement links TRBV19 to TRBJ1-1, with TRBD1 matching 11 bases. This CDR3 has 16 amino acids. Trimming removed 2 bases from V and 0 bases from J; junction bases left unmatched: 2. The V gene's germline CDR1 is LNHDA and CDR2 SQIVND (reference sequence).

The V gene is TRBV4-3, the J gene TRBJ1-2, with D unclear. Trimming removed 4 bases at V and 8 bases at J, with 20 bases between. Looked up from germline, CDR1 is LGHNA and CDR2 is YSLEER. This CDR3 spans 15 amino acids. The CDR3 DNA reads TGCGCCAGCAGCCCCGGTTCGAGCTCCGGGTCCGGCTACACCTTC. This encodes CASSPGSSSGSGYTF.

The genes are TRBV27 and TRBJ2-7; tentatively, D is TRBD1 or TRBD2 (5 bases each). Germline CDR1 MNHEY, CDR2 SMNVEV (reference sequence). Trimming removed 6 bases from V and 2 bases from J, with 11 bases in between. CDR3 length equals 13 residues. CDR3 sequence reads: CASSPLGAYEQYF. CDR3 DNA sequence: TGTGCCAGCAGCCCATTGGGGGCCTACGAGCAGTACTTC.

The rearrangement uses TRBV6-5 and TRBJ2-7; D is perhaps TRBD2 (5 bases). V was trimmed by 3 bases and J by 3 bases, leaving 9 bases between them. The germline gives CDR1 MNHEY, CDR2 SVGAGI. This CDR3 region has 13 residues. The CDR3 loop reads CASSYVANYEQYF. The CDR3 bases are TGTGCCAGCAGTTATGTAGCGAACTACGAGCAGTACTTC.

The chain joins TRBV2 to TRBJ2-3; D may be TRBD2 (6 bases). V was trimmed by 7 bases and J by 2 bases, leaving 13 bases between them. Looked up from germline, CDR1 is SNHLY and CDR2 is FYNNEI. This CDR3 contains 14 residues. The CDR3 is CASTRGDSTDTQYF. The CDR3 bases are TGTGCCAGCACCCGTGGGGACTCCACAGATACGCAGTATTTT.

This clone was seen just once. The V call is TRBV14, the J call TRBJ2-5; 7 nucleotides line up with TRBD2. The J call may be in error: the DNA end matches TRBJ2-7 better. This CDR3 comprises 15 residues. Germline V lookup: CDR1 SGHDN, CDR2 FVKESK. CDR3 region: CASSQAFAGVLEQYF. The CDR3 bases are TGTGCCAGCAGCCAAGCCTTTGCGGGAGTACTCGAGCAGTACTTC.

This clone has only one observation. The V and J genes are TRBV6-5 and TRBJ2-5; unclear D gene. The CDR3 totals 14 residues. Germline CDR1 reads MNHEY; CDR2 reads SVGAGI. Trimming pared 2 bases from V and 2 bases from J, leaving 9 bases between. This CDR3 is CASSYVADQETQYF. Here the CDR3 DNA reads TGTGCCAGCAGTTACGTTGCGGATCAAGAGACCCAGTACTTC.

The CDR3 nucleotides are TGCGCCAGCAGTGGGGGGCTAGCCCCGGAGACCCAGTACTTC. Translation: CASSGGLAPETQYF. V is TRBV10-1 and J is TRBJ2-5, with D perhaps TRBD1 (6 bases). Trimming pared 4 bases from V and 5 bases from J, leaving 14 bases between. This CDR3 has 14 amino acids. Germline-derived CDR1 and CDR2 are WNHNN and SYGVQD (reference sequence).

The chain is built from TRBV6-5 and TRBJ2-7, with TRBD1 matching over 10 bases. The trim removed 2 bases at V and 2 bases at J, leaving 6 bases unmatched. The CDR3 is 16 residues long. The germline V gene has CDR1 MNHEY and CDR2 SVGAGI. The DNA of the CDR3 is TGTGCCAGCAGTTACGCCGCGGGACAGGGGCCCTACGAGCAGTACTTC. Translation: CASSYAAGQGPYEQYF.

The rearrangement joins TRBV14 to TRBJ2-7; the D gene is possibly TRBD2 (6 bases). Germline CDR1 SGHDN, CDR2 FVKESK. This CDR3 spans 15 amino acids. The V and J ends lost 0 bases and 3 bases respectively, with 12 bases between them. CDR3 in DNA: TGTGCCAGCAGCCAAGATTTTGGCGGGGACTACGAGCAGTACTTC. Translated: CASSQDFGGDYEQYF.

The chain couples TRBV2 to TRBJ2-5, with a weak D call TRBD1 (6 bases). V lost 4 bases and J lost 1, with 10 bases in between. The CDR3 has 14 residues. The germline V gene encodes CDR1 SNHLY and CDR2 FYNNEI. The CDR3 sequence is CASSGGTPQETQYF. CDR3 DNA sequence: TGTGCCAGCAGTGGGGGGACACCCCAAGAGACCCAGTACTTC.

This rearrangement joins TRBV28 to TRBJ2-5; 7 bases map to TRBD2. Looked up from germline, CDR1 is MDHEN and CDR2 is SYDVKM. The CDR3 is 16 amino acids. With V trimmed by 6 bases and J by 1 base, 11 bases remained unmatched. The CDR3 sequence: CASSQWDSGFQETQYF. Here the CDR3 DNA reads TGTGCCAGCAGCCAGTGGGATAGCGGGTTCCAAGAGACCCAGTACTTC.

This clone appeared a single time. This chain connects TRBV5-8 to TRBJ1-1, with no clear D. V was shortened by 4 bases and J by 0 bases, with 19 bases between the two germline ends. Germline-derived CDR1 and CDR2 are SGHTS and YDEGEE. This CDR3 is built from 17 residues. CDR3: CASSPLTTDYLNTEAFF. DNA for the CDR3: TGTGCCAGCAGCCCTTTAACTACAGATTATTTGAACACTGAAGCTTTCTTT.

This chain uses TRBV18 with TRBJ2-5, with a weak D call TRBD1 (5 bases). The J call may be in error: the DNA end matches TRBJ2-7 better. Germline-derived CDR1 and CDR2 are KGHSH and LQKENI. The CDR3 is made up of 15 amino acids. CDR3 loop: CASSLETEMYYEQYF. Here the CDR3 DNA reads TGTGCCAGCTCGCTAGAGACAGAGATGTACTACGAGCAGTACTTC.

V usage is TRBV10-1 and J usage is TRBJ2-1; TRBD1 is a possible D gene (7 bases). The V and J ends lost 4 bases and 7 bases respectively, with 17 bases between them. This CDR3 region has 15 residues. Per germline, CDR1 WNHNN and CDR2 SYGVQD (reference sequence). CDR3 residues: CASSAQGGLPNEQFF. The CDR3 bases are TGCGCCAGCAGTGCTCAGGGGGGATTACCGAATGAGCAGTTCTTC.

V gene TRBV9 combines with J gene TRBJ2-1; 10 bases line up with TRBD2. V lost 2 bases, J lost 6 bases, and 5 bases stayed unmatched. The CDR3 has 15 amino acids. The germline gives CDR1 SGDLS, CDR2 YYNGEE. The CDR3 sequence is CASSVDSGRANEQFF. The CDR3 DNA follows: TGTGCCAGCAGCGTGGACAGCGGGAGGGCCAATGAGCAGTTCTTC.

The chain has TRBV9 and TRBJ2-5; 11 bases match TRBD1. The J call is in doubt because the DNA end fits TRBJ2-7 better. This CDR3 spans 16 amino acids. CDR1 and CDR2 from the germline V gene are SGDLS and YYNGEE. CDR3 DNA sequence: TGTGCCAGCAGCACTAGCGCCCGGACAGGGGGCGCCGAGCAGTACTTC. Translation gives CASSTSARTGGAEQYF.

V and J are TRBV27 and TRBJ2-5; possibly TRBD1 for D (6 bases). V lost 3 bases to trimming and J lost 2 bases, with 13 bases between them. Germline V CDR1 and CDR2: MNHEY, SMNVEV (reference sequence). The CDR3 has 15 amino acids. CDR3 sequence (DNA): TGTGCCAGCAGTTTGAGAGGGCAGGGGCAAGAGACCCAGTACTTC. Translated, it gives CASSLRGQGQETQYF.

A word on this clone: Other DNA variants within this sample encode the same CDR3. The chain employs TRBV19 and TRBJ1-5; maybe TRBD1 (6 bases). V lost 3 bases and J 0 bases, leaving 9 bases between the germline ends. CDR1 is LNHDA and CDR2 is SQIVND in the germline V gene (reference sequence). This CDR3 comprises 15 residues. CDR3 region: CASSIQGYSNQPQHF. As DNA, the CDR3 is TGTGCCAGTAGTATTCAGGGGTATAGCAATCAGCCCCAGCATTTT.